Sequencing of this T cell receptor (beta chain) was carried out in a study of OX40 agonist ivuxolimab in advanced cancers. Looking at the study overall: Those enrolled were roughly 80% male, with a mean age of about 66 years and ages from about 20 to 90.

Using immunoSEQ multiplex PCR, the repertoire was profiled, and TCRdb retains in-frame clones only, with some absent. This table holds approximately 70,000 clones, 86% found once. Material: CD4+ or CD8+ T cells sorted from blood, obtained in a trial of the OX40 agonist ivuxolimab. The origin of this receptor is an adult with an advanced solid tumor such as melanoma, head and neck, liver or kidney cancer.

Here the CDR3 reads CASSPRGVWGQPQHF. CDR3 DNA sequence: TGTGCCAGCAGCCCTCGGGGGGTTTGGGGTCAGCCCCAGCATTTT. This chain connects TRBV9 to TRBJ1-5, with D perhaps matching TRBD1 (5 bases). Germline V gives CDR1 SGDLS, CDR2 YYNGEE. Deletions cut 4 bases from V and 6 bases from J, with 17 bases between. This CDR3 region has 15 residues.